The rows below give T cell receptor beta chains drawn from one sample of a study of blood T cell repertoires in COVID-19. TCRdb's copy holds only in-frame clones and misses some; the assay was immunoSEQ multiplex PCR. The sample holds roughly 250,000 clones; 91% are singletons and the top ten take approximately 2.6%. Sequenced input: peripheral blood. The receptor set was obtained from a person aged 18-30 years with COVID-19, enrolled during active disease. Both conserved end residues are part of each CDR3. D genes are given only for firm matches. Rows give clone size only sometimes, using once, few, many, or a class for an expanded clone.

TRBJ2-3	NA	NA	TRBV5-1	CASSLQAGSTDTQYF	TGCGCCAGCAGCTTGCAGGCTGGTAGCACAGATACGCAGTATTTT
TRBJ2-3	NA	NA	TRBV12-1	CASSFWRREGTDTQYF	TGTGCCAGCAGCTTTTGGCGCAGGGAGGGAACAGATACGCAGTATTTT
TRBJ2-7	TRBD1	NA	TRBV18	CASSPAGDRITYEQYF	TGTGCCAGCTCACCCGCCGGGGACAGGATTACCTACGAGCAGTACTTC
TRBJ1-1	TRBD1	few	TRBV11-2	CASSGGQGNTEAFF	TGTGCCAGCAGCGGGGGACAGGGGAACACTGAAGCTTTCTTT
TRBJ2-7	NA	few	TRBV30	CAWGSDKVFSSYEQYF	TGTGCCTGGGGTAGCGATAAGGTTTTCAGCTCCTACGAGCAGTACTTC
TRBJ2-5	TRBD2	NA	TRBV2	CASRMAASGTFPGQTQYF	TGTGCCAGCAGGATGGCTGCTAGCGGAACTTTCCCGGGCCAGACCCAGTACTTC
TRBJ2-1	TRBD2	NA	TRBV29-1	CSVEAGADNEQFF	TGCAGCGTTGAGGCGGGAGCCGACAATGAGCAGTTCTTC
TRBJ2-5	TRBD2	NA	TRBV6-2/TRBV6-3	CASSYSKRERETQYF	TGTGCCAGCAGTTACTCAAAGCGGGAGAGGGAGACCCAGTACTTC
TRBJ2-1	NA	once	TRBV4-3	CASSHSRAGSSYNEQFF	TGCGCCAGCAGCCATTCCCGGGCGGGAAGCTCCTACAATGAGCAGTTCTTC
TRBJ2-7	TRBD2	once	TRBV12-5	CASGFVVSGSTGASGRHSSYEQYF	TGTGCTAGTGGTTTCGTTGTGAGCGGATCCACAGGGGCTAGCGGGAGGCATAGCTCCTACGAGCAGTACTTC
TRBJ2-7	TRBD2	NA	TRBV11-2	CASSLGPPQLAGDSYEQYF	TGTGCCAGCAGCTTAGGCCCCCCTCAACTAGCGGGAGACTCCTACGAGCAGTACTTC
TRBJ1-3	NA	NA	TRBV11-2	CASSLMSLSGNTIYF	TGTGCCAGCAGCTTAATGTCCCTCTCTGGAAACACCATATATTTT
TRBJ1-1	NA	NA	TRBV6-5	CASSYGTTASNTEAFF	TGTGCCAGCAGCTACGGGACAACCGCGTCGAACACTGAAGCTTTCTTT
TRBJ1-1	NA	NA	TRBV4-3	CASTEGTGLGNTEAFF	TGCGCCAGCACCGAGGGTACAGGGCTTGGGAACACTGAAGCTTTCTTT
TRBJ1-1	NA	NA	TRBV2	CASSNWEGGYAFF	TGTGCCAGCAGTAATTGGGAGGGAGGGTACGCTTTCTTT
TRBJ2-2	TRBD1	NA	TRBV14	CASSLLQGAKNTGELFF	TGTGCCAGCAGCCTGCTCCAGGGGGCCAAGAACACCGGGGAGCTGTTTTTT
TRBJ2-7	TRBD1	NA	TRBV29-1	CSVSGPRTGGGEQYF	TGCAGCGTATCAGGACCTCGGACAGGGGGCGGCGAGCAGTACTTC
TRBJ1-5	NA	NA	TRBV3-1/TRBV3-2	CASSQDNSQPQHF	TGTGCCAGCAGCCAAGATAACAGTCAGCCCCAGCATTTT
TRBJ2-1	NA	NA	TRBV27	CASKLFGQGINEQFF	TGTGCCAGCAAGCTCTTCGGGCAGGGGATCAATGAGCAGTTCTTC
TRBJ2-3	NA	NA	TRBV27	CASSLTDTVTGTQYF	TGTGCCAGCAGTTTAACGGACACAGTGACGGGTACGCAGTATTTT
TRBJ2-5	TRBD2	few	TRBV5-6	CASSLGLAKQETQYF	TGTGCCAGCAGCTTGGGACTAGCGAAACAAGAGACCCAGTACTTC
TRBJ2-7	NA	NA	TRBV27	CASTPSRGVSYEQYF	TGTGCCAGCACCCCCTCCCGCGGGGTCTCCTACGAGCAGTACTTC
TRBJ2-5	NA	NA	TRBV7-9	CASSSPNAETQYF	TGTGCCAGCAGCTCACCTAACGCAGAGACCCAGTACTTC
TRBJ2-2	NA	NA	TRBV5-6	CASSRGSGELFF	TGTGCCAGCAGCCGAGGGAGCGGGGAGCTGTTTTTT
TRBJ2-1	TRBD2	NA	TRBV7-2	CASSLLNPLAGKYNEQFF	TGTGCCAGCAGCTTGTTAAACCCACTAGCGGGAAAATACAATGAGCAGTTCTTC
TRBJ2-5	NA	NA	TRBV28	CASSLSVSSETQYF	TGTGCCAGCAGTTTATCAGTATCGTCAGAGACCCAGTACTTC
TRBJ1-1	NA	few	TRBV29-1	CSAQDRSTEAFF	TGCAGCGCCCAGGACAGATCCACTGAAGCTTTCTTT
TRBJ1-1	NA	NA	TRBV12-3/TRBV12-4	CASSLWQNTEAFF	TGTGCCAGCAGTTTATGGCAGAACACTGAAGCTTTCTTT
TRBJ2-6	TRBD2	NA	TRBV6-2/TRBV6-3	CASSFPTGTSGTAGANVLTF	TGTGCCAGCAGTTTCCCAACCGGGACTAGCGGGACGGCTGGGGCCAACGTCCTGACTTTC
TRBJ2-7	NA	NA	TRBV6-5	CASSPQGFHEQYF	TGTGCCAGCAGTCCTCAGGGGTTCCACGAGCAGTACTTC
TRBJ2-4	NA	NA	TRBV19	CASSSQGAKNIQYF	TGTGCCAGTAGTTCCCAGGGCGCCAAAAACATTCAGTACTTC
TRBJ2-3	NA	NA	TRBV7-9	CASSLGADTQYF	TGTGCCAGCAGCTTAGGAGCAGATACGCAGTATTTT
TRBJ2-1	NA	NA	TRBV3-1/TRBV3-2	CASSQSLLDLMQFF	TGTGCCAGCAGCCAATCCCTGTTGGACTTGATGCAGTTCTTC
TRBJ1-4	NA	NA	TRBV18	CASAGSREKLFF	TGTGCCAGCGCGGGAAGTAGGGAAAAACTGTTTTTT
TRBJ2-3	TRBD2	NA	TRBV24-1	CATSDVAGGPADTQYF	TGTGCCACCAGTGATGTAGCGGGAGGGCCAGCAGATACGCAGTATTTT
TRBJ2-1	NA	NA	TRBV24-1	CATSALRGHNEQFF	TGTGCCACCAGTGCCCTTAGGGGCCACAATGAGCAGTTCTTC
TRBJ2-5	TRBD2	NA	TRBV3-1/TRBV3-2	CASSQMGGLAGGGETQYF	TGTGCCAGCAGCCAGATGGGAGGACTAGCGGGAGGAGGAGAGACCCAGTACTTC
TRBJ1-1	TRBD1	few	TRBV10-2	CASRSQGNAEAFF	TGCGCCAGCAGATCACAGGGGAACGCTGAAGCTTTCTTT
TRBJ2-6	NA	once	TRBV7-9	CASSSPTDSSGANVLTF	TGTGCCAGCAGCTCCCCCACCGACAGCTCTGGGGCCAACGTCCTGACTTTC
TRBJ2-7	TRBD2	few	TRBV28	CASGTSSYEQYF	TGTGCCAGCGGGACTAGCTCCTACGAGCAGTACTTC
TRBJ2-5	NA	NA	TRBV5-1	CASRMQGSGQETQYF	TGCGCCAGCAGGATGCAGGGGAGCGGCCAAGAGACCCAGTACTTC